The entry below gives a single T cell receptor (beta chain) sequence along with its context. Amplification used 60 Vbeta primers and 13 Jbeta primers. Repertoires were generated with immunoSEQ multiplex PCR, while TCRdb's copy carries only in-frame clones and drops some. The data contain fewer than 150,000 clones, 70% to 80% of them singletons. The sample comes from a study of cytomegalovirus exposure and HLA in healthy donors. The CDR3 is 15 residues long. V dropped 3 bases and J dropped 4 bases, with 15 bases sitting between them. Germline-derived CDR1 and CDR2 are SGHRS and YFSETQ. This TCR came from a woman aged 50 to 60 in good health and CMV-seropositive. The chain carries TRBV5-1 and TRBJ2-3; D possibly corresponds to TRBD2 (6 bases). The sequenced sample consisted of PBMCs. The CDR3 spells CASSSTSSVPDTQYF. CDR3 nucleotides: TGCGCCAGCAGCTCCACATCTAGCGTCCCAGATACGCAGTATTTT.